This passage covers 26 T cell receptor beta chains from one sample sequenced in a study of cytomegalovirus exposure and HLA in healthy donors (dated by TCRdb to about 2017). The library was generated by the immunoSEQ multiplex PCR assay. TCRdb re-hosts the immuneACCESS table, in-frame sequences only. Its copies lack some clones; in the studies checked, an unresolved V gene accounts for under half of them, and the cause for the rest is not known. Counted in this sample were 86,000 or so clones; approximately 95% of them appeared once. About 1.6% of the sample is in the top ten clones. Input material: PBMCs. The source of these receptors is a man in his late teens or twenties in good health and CMV-seropositive.

This clone has only a few counts. The chain has TRBV10-2 and TRBJ1-5, with TRBD1 as a possible D gene (5 bases). The CDR3 covers 14 residues. V lost 7 bases, J lost 6 bases, and 16 bases lay in between. CDR1 and CDR2 (germline): WSHSY, SAAADI. This chain's CDR3 is CASTTEDIGQPQHF. CDR3 DNA sequence: TGCGCCAGCACCACAGAGGACATCGGTCAGCCCCAGCATTTT.

V usage is TRBV30 and J usage is TRBJ1-2, with 7 bases aligning to TRBD1. V dropped 3 bases and J dropped 3; count of bases not matched to a gene: 4. The CDR3 contains 13 residues. CDR1 and CDR2 (germline): GTSNPN, SVGIG (reference sequence). The DNA of the CDR3 is TGTGCCTGGAGAACGGGACAGTACTATGGCTACACCTTC. Amino acid sequence: CAWRTGQYYGYTF.

V and J are TRBV6-5 and TRBJ1-1; no definite D call. Trimming stripped 6 bases from V and 1 base from J, with 9 bases between. The length of the CDR3 is 13 residues. CDR1 and CDR2 from the germline V gene are MNHEY and SVGAGI. CDR3 region: CASRTAENTEAFF. The CDR3 DNA is TGTGCCAGCAGAACGGCGGAGAACACTGAAGCTTTCTTT.

The chain is built from TRBV7-6 and TRBJ2-7, with TRBD1 matching 8 bases. Germline values: CDR1 SGHVS, CDR2 FNYEAQ. The CDR3 sequence is 15 residues long. V shed 5 bases and J 6 bases; nucleotides not matched to a gene: 12. This CDR3 reads CASSTTGVEGREQYF. CDR3 coding DNA: TGTGCCAGCAGCACGACAGGGGTTGAGGGGCGCGAGCAGTACTTC. The full variable domain, its missing parts supplied by reference TRBV7-6 and TRBJ2-7, is GAGVSQSPRYKVTKRGQDVALRCDPISGHVSLYWYRQALGQGPEFLTYFNYEAQQDKSGLPNDRFSAERPEGSISTLTIQRTEQRDSAMYRCASSTTGVEGREQYFGPGTRLTVT.

This clone appeared once. The rearrangement links TRBV7-8 to TRBJ1-2; weak D call: TRBD1 (5 bases). V dropped 5 bases and J dropped 4 bases, with 14 bases sitting between them. Germline lookup yields CDR1 SGHVS and CDR2 FQNEAQ. The CDR3 has 14 amino acids. The CDR3 DNA is TGTGCCAGCAGCACTTCGCGGGGCCTCTATGGCTACACCTTC. This sequence encodes CASSTSRGLYGYTF. The whole variable domain, filled in from reference TRBV7-8 and TRBJ1-2, reads GAGVSQSPRYKVAKRGQDVALRCDPISGHVSLFWYQQALGQGPEFLTYFQNEAQLDKSGLPSDRFFAERPEGSVSTLKIQRTQQEDSAVYLCASSTSRGLYGYTFGSGTRLTVV.

Points on this clone: Other DNA sequences in the sample encode the same CDR3. The V gene is TRBV27, the J gene TRBJ1-4; TRBD1 matches 7 bases. This CDR3 is 15 amino acids long. Germline CDR1 is MNHEY and CDR2 is SMNVEV (reference sequence). The ends lost 5 bases at V and 7 bases at J; junction bases unmatched: 10. CDR3 protein: CASSPWTGGGEKLFF. CDR3 sequence (DNA): TGTGCCAGCAGTCCATGGACAGGAGGGGGTGAAAAACTGTTTTTT.

CDR3: CASSLGGGVRAFF. The DNA of the CDR3 is TGTGCCAGCAGCTTAGGGGGCGGGGTTCGGGCTTTCTTT. V usage is TRBV11-2 and J usage is TRBJ1-1; maybe TRBD1 (5 bases). Per germline, CDR1 SGHAT and CDR2 FQNNGV. There are 13 residues in the CDR3. The V end was cut by 1 base, the J end by 11 bases, with 14 bases between.

J is TRBJ2-7 and V is TRBV28; 7 nucleotides match TRBD2. V shed 8 bases, J shed 4 bases, and the junction held 8 bases outside the gene matches. The CDR3 spans 13 residues. Germline lookup yields CDR1 MDHEN and CDR2 SYDVKM. DNA of the CDR3: TGTGCCAGCCACCCGACTAGCAGTTACGAGCAGTACTTC. Amino acid sequence: CASHPTSSYEQYF.

The J gene is TRBJ2-1, the V gene TRBV2; D is perhaps TRBD2 (6 bases). The CDR3 extends over 13 amino acids. Trimming took 10 bases from V and 10 from J, leaving 20 bases between them. Germline-derived CDR1 and CDR2 are SNHLY and FYNNEI. The CDR3 region is CATDVRGKGEQFF. The CDR3 DNA reads TGTGCCACCGACGTTCGGGGGAAGGGCGAGCAGTTCTTC.

The chain links TRBV9 to TRBJ2-1; 8 nucleotides match TRBD1. The CDR3 totals 15 residues. Germline V gene sequence: CDR1 SGDLS, CDR2 YYNGEE. Losses at the gene ends were 4 bases for V and 2 bases for J; bases not matched to a gene: 5. CDR3 loop: CASSRDRGPYNEQFF. CDR3 in DNA: TGTGCCAGCAGCCGCGACAGGGGACCCTACAATGAGCAGTTCTTC.

This clone was observed a single time. The chain combines TRBV13 with TRBJ1-1; D is uncertain. Germline assignment: CDR1 PRHDT and CDR2 FYEKMQ (reference sequence). The CDR3 covers 14 residues. V was shortened by 0 bases and J by 0 bases, with 5 bases between the two germline ends. The CDR3 sequence is CASSLGTMNTEAFF. CDR3 bases: TGTGCCAGCAGCTTAGGGACTATGAACACTGAAGCTTTCTTT. Supplemented by reference TRBV13 and TRBJ1-1, the full variable domain reads AAGVIQSPRHLIKEKRETATLKCYPIPRHDTVYWYQQGPGQDPQFLISFYEKMQSDKGSIPDRFSAQQFSDYHSELNMSSLELGDSALYFCASSLGTMNTEAFFGQGTRLTVV.

The chain links TRBV27 to TRBJ1-2; D is possibly TRBD1 (5 bases). V was cut by 2 bases and J by 6 bases, with 13 bases left in between. Germline V gene lookup returns CDR1 MNHEY and CDR2 SMNVEV (reference sequence). This CDR3 region has 14 residues. The CDR3 region is CASSLNWKGDGYTF. CDR3 sequence (DNA): TGTGCCAGCAGTTTAAATTGGAAAGGGGATGGCTACACCTTC.

This clone was seen a single time. This chain joins TRBV7-8 and TRBJ1-4; weak D call: TRBD1 (6 bases). The germline gives CDR1 SGHVS, CDR2 FQNEAQ. The V end lost 3 bases, the J end lost 5 bases, and 16 bases lay between the germline ends. The CDR3 is made up of 16 amino acids. The CDR3 loop reads CASSLGGLPKNEKLFF. The CDR3 DNA follows: TGTGCCAGCAGCTTGGGGGGGCTCCCGAAGAATGAAAAACTGTTTTTT.

The chain has TRBV9 and TRBJ1-2; maybe TRBD1 (6 bases). V dropped 4 bases and J dropped 4 bases, with 11 bases sitting between them. CDR3 size: 13 residues. Germline V gives CDR1 SGDLS, CDR2 YYNGEE. The CDR3 bases are TGTGCCAGCAGCTCCCGACAGGCCTATGGCTACACCTTC. It encodes CASSSRQAYGYTF.

The genes are TRBV10-3 and TRBJ1-1; TRBD1 is a possible D gene (5 bases). Deletions cut 8 bases from V and 1 base from J, with 8 bases between. CDR3 length: 12 amino acids. Germline V lookup: CDR1 ENHRY, CDR2 SYGVKD. The CDR3 sequence: CAILQGNTEAFF. Here the CDR3 DNA reads TGTGCCATCCTCCAGGGGAACACTGAAGCTTTCTTT.

The chain has TRBV7-3 and TRBJ2-1; TRBD2 matches at 10 bases. J gave up 6 bases and V 5 bases, and 10 bases lay outside the gene matches. Germline V gene lookup returns CDR1 SGHTA and CDR2 FQGTGA. The CDR3 contains 16 residues. CDR3 in DNA: TGTGCCAGCAGCCTCAGAGGGACTAGCGTTGGCAATGAGCAGTTCTTC. It is translated as CASSLRGTSVGNEQFF.

The chain joins TRBV5-5 to TRBJ2-7; 11 bases map to TRBD1. Germline V gives CDR1 SGHKS, CDR2 YYEKEE (reference sequence). V trimming: 3 bases; J trimming: 3 bases; junction bases outside the gene matches: 2. The CDR3 sequence is 14 residues long. The CDR3: CASSWGQGVYEQYF. DNA for the CDR3: TGTGCCAGCAGCTGGGGACAGGGGGTCTACGAGCAGTACTTC.

The V gene is TRBV6-5, the J gene TRBJ1-5; D might be TRBD1 (5 bases). CDR1 MNHEY and CDR2 SVGAGI come from the germline V gene. The CDR3 extends over 14 amino acids. Trimming took off 6 bases at V and 7 bases at J, with 16 bases between the two ends. The CDR3 coding sequence is TGTGCCAGCAGCATCGGACAATTGGGGCAGCCCCAGCATTTT. Translated: CASSIGQLGQPQHF.

The genes are TRBV30 and TRBJ2-6, with D uncertain. From germline, CDR1 is GTSNPN and CDR2 SVGIG (reference sequence). CDR3 length equals 14 residues. The V end lost 5 bases, the J end lost 4 bases, and 12 bases lay between the germline ends. As DNA, the CDR3 is TGTGCCTGGGGCAGATCAATCGGGGCCAACGTCCTGACTTTC. Translated: CAWGRSIGANVLTF.

V gene TRBV29-1 combines with J gene TRBJ1-2, with TRBD1 as a possible D gene (6 bases). This CDR3 comprises 14 residues. Germline V gene sequence: CDR1 SQVTM, CDR2 ANQGSEA. V shed 2 bases and J shed 4 bases, with 14 bases lying between them. The CDR3 coding sequence is TGCAGCGTTGAACCGGCAGGGGAAGGCTATGGCTACACCTTC. It yields the protein CSVEPAGEGYGYTF.

The gene calls are TRBV6-5 and TRBJ1-2; D may be TRBD1 (6 bases). Trimming shortened V by 3 bases and J by 8 bases, and 13 bases separated the two germline ends. The CDR3 contains 13 residues. Germline CDR1 and CDR2: MNHEY and SVGAGI. CDR3 amino acids: CASSYPGVSGYTF. The CDR3 DNA sequence: TGTGCCAGCAGTTATCCAGGGGTCTCGGGCTACACCTTC.

The chain carries TRBV7-2 and TRBJ1-1, with a possible D match to TRBD1 (6 bases). This CDR3 comprises 14 residues. Germline lookup yields CDR1 SGHTA and CDR2 FQGNSA. V was clipped by 5 bases and J by 4 bases, with 14 bases between them. The CDR3 coding sequence is TGTGCCAGCAGCCGCAGGGGCGCGGGCACTGAAGCTTTCTTT. Protein product: CASSRRGAGTEAFF.

This clone was seen a few times. The chain recombines TRBV15 with TRBJ2-7; 7 nucleotides agree with TRBD2. J was trimmed by 2 bases and V by 1 base; bases with no gene match: 5. The CDR3 has 15 amino acids. From germline, CDR1 is LNHNV and CDR2 YYDKDF (reference sequence). The CDR3 region has the DNA TGTGCCACCAGCAGAGGAAGGACTAGGGCCTACGAGCAGTACTTC. Amino acids: CATSRGRTRAYEQYF.

V and J are TRBV10-2 and TRBJ1-2; 8 positions agree with TRBD1. CDR1 is WSHSY and CDR2 is SAAADI in the germline V gene. This CDR3 has 15 residues. J gave up 3 bases and V 7 bases, and 10 bases lay outside the gene matches. CDR3 DNA sequence: TGCGCCAGCACCGACTGGACAGGGCTCGACTATGGCTACACCTTC. Translation gives CASTDWTGLDYGYTF.

This clone was observed once. The V gene is TRBV9, the J gene TRBJ1-4; D is possibly TRBD1 (6 bases). Germline assignment: CDR1 SGDLS and CDR2 YYNGEE. V gave up 4 bases and J gave up 8 bases, with 12 bases separating them. The CDR3 length is 13 residues. CDR3 DNA sequence: TGTGCCAGCAGCCCTCCTCAGGGGGAAAAACTGTTTTTT. It is translated as CASSPPQGEKLFF.

The chain employs TRBV7-8 and TRBJ1-5; unclear D gene. The CDR3 has 16 amino acids. CDR1 and CDR2 from the germline V gene are SGHVS and FQNEAQ. Trimming took off 1 base at V and 7 bases at J, with 17 bases between the two ends. The CDR3, as DNA: TGTGCCAGCAGCTTAGTAGGTTCGGGGATATCGCAGCCCCAGCATTTT. Amino acid sequence: CASSLVGSGISQPQHF.